Here is one T cell receptor beta chain with its context. Its antigen remains unidentified. This CDR3 has 14 amino acids. V lost 0 bases to trimming and J lost 6 bases, with 10 bases between them. Germline V lookup: CDR1 SGHKS, CDR2 YYEKEE (reference sequence). It was around 180 ng DNA, around 33,000 T cell genomes, that sorted-subset replicate PCRs used. Some clones are missing from TCRdb's copy, which holds only in-frame ones; the method was immunoSEQ multiplex PCR. The sample holds more than 900,000 clones, approximately 78% seen once. This record comes from a study of shared clonotypes between healthy human individuals. Turning to the study itself: There were three CD4 naive, three CD4 memory, two CD8 naive and one CD8 memory plates per donor.

Broader study findings: It was expected that sequencing depth would affect clonotype sharing among donors.

The sequenced sample was memory CD4+ T cells from PBMCs. Subset meaning: CD45RA-negative fraction. The chain has TRBV5-5 and TRBJ1-5, with D perhaps matching TRBD1 (5 bases). The TCR comes from a man aged 18-30 years in good health. Some clones in this sample may be carry-over from other donors' samples. The CDR3 sequence: CASSLDVGGQPQHF. CDR3 coding DNA: TGTGCCAGCAGCTTGGATGTGGGGGGTCAGCCCCAGCATTTT.